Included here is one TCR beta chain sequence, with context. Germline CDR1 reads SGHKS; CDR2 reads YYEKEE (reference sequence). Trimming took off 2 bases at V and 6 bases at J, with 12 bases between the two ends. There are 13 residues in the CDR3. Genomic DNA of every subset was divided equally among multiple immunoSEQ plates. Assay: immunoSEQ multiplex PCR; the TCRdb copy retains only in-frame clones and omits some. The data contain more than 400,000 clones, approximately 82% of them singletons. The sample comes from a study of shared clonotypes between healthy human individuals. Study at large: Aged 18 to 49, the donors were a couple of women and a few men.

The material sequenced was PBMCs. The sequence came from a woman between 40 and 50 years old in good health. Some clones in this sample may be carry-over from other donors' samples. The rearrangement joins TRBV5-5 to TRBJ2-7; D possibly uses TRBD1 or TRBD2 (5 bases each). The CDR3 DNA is TGTGCCAGCAGCTTCGAGGGACGCAGCGAGCAGTACTTC. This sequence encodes CASSFEGRSEQYF.